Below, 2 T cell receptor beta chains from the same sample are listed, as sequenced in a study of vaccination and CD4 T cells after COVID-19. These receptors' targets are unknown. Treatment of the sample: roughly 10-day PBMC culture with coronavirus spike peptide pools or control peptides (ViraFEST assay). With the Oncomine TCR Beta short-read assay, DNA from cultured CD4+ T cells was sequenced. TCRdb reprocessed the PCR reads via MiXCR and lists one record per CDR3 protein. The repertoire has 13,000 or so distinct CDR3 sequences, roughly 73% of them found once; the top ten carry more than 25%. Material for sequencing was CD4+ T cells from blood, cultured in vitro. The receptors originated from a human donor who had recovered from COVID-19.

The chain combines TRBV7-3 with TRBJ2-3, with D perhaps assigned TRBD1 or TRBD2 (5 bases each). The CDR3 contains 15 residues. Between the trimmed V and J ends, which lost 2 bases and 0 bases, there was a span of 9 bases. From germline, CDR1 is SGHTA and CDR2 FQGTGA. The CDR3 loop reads CASSLWGGSTDTQYF. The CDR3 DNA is TGTGCCAGCAGCTTATGGGGCGGGAGCACAGATACGCAGTATTTT. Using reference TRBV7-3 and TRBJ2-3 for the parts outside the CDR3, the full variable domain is GAGVSQTPSNKVTEKGKYVELRCDPISGHTALYWYRQSLGQGPEFLIYFQGTGAADDSGLPNDRFFAVRPEGSVSTLKIQRTERGDSAVYLCASSLWGGSTDTQYFGPGTRLTVL.

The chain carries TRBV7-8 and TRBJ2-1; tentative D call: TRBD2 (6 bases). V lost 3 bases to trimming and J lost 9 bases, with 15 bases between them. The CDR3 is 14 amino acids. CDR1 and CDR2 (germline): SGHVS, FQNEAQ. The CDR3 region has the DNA TGTGCCAGCAGCTTGGCTAGCGACGGAGGTGAGCAGTTCTTC. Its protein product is CASSLASDGGEQFF.